A single sample is the source of the 12 T cell receptor beta chains below, sequenced in a study of vaccination effects on CD4 cells after COVID-19. Generated by immunoSEQ multiplex PCR, the TCRdb table keeps only in-frame clones and is missing some. The data contain tens of thousands of clones, 73% of them singletons. Following culture for 9 to 11 days, CD4+ T cells were isolated. Two doses of BNT162b2 or mRNA-1273 vaccine were administered to participants. These receptors have no identified antigens. The source was CD4+ T cells from PBMCs cultured without peptide, collected after COVID-19 vaccination. These receptors came from a human donor who received a COVID-19 vaccine.

The sample holds a few counts of this clone. This rearrangement joins TRBV28 to TRBJ2-1, with TRBD1 matching 12 bases. Germline V lookup: CDR1 MDHEN, CDR2 SYDVKM. V shed 6 bases, J shed 10 bases, and the junction held 13 bases outside the gene matches. The CDR3 runs to 16 residues. CDR3 residues: CASRQVVGTGGSEQFF. As DNA, the CDR3 is TGTGCCAGCAGACAAGTAGTCGGGACAGGGGGCAGCGAGCAGTTCTTC.

The J gene is TRBJ2-2, the V gene TRBV6-5; D not certain. Germline V CDR1 and CDR2: MNHEY, SVGAGI. Trimming took off 6 bases at V and 1 base at J, with 12 bases between the two ends. The CDR3 is 15 amino acids. In DNA form, the CDR3 reads TGTGCCAGCAGCGGTTTTGGACGGAACACCGGGGAGCTGTTTTTT. Residues: CASSGFGRNTGELFF.

The gene calls are TRBV19 and TRBJ1-5; D not resolved. Germline V lookup: CDR1 LNHDA, CDR2 SQIVND (reference sequence). V lost 3 bases to trimming and J lost 6 bases, with 12 bases between them. The CDR3 sequence is 14 residues long. The CDR3 sequence is CASSIDLPLQPQHF. For the CDR3, the DNA is TGTGCCAGTAGTATCGACCTCCCCCTTCAGCCCCAGCATTTT.

The chain joins TRBV7-8 to TRBJ2-5; 12 positions match TRBD2. The CDR3 covers 17 residues. V dropped 2 bases and J dropped 0; count of bases not matched to a gene: 4. Germline-derived CDR1 and CDR2 are SGHVS and FQNEAQ. CDR3 in DNA: TGTGCCAGCAGCTTACTAGCGGGGGGGTCCTACCAAGAGACCCAGTACTTC. Translating gives CASSLLAGGSYQETQYF.

The chain employs TRBV3-1 (or the pseudogene TRBV3-2) and TRBJ2-5; D unresolved. CDR1 LGHDT and CDR2 YNNKEL come from the germline V gene (reference sequence). This CDR3 region has 13 residues. V was pared by 7 bases and J by 1 base, with 10 bases between. CDR3 nucleotide sequence: TGTGCCAGCATGATAGCTAGCCAAGAGACCCAGTACTTC. Protein: CASMIASQETQYF.

V usage is TRBV30 and J usage is TRBJ2-7; the match to TRBD1 covers 9 bases. Germline V gene sequence: CDR1 GTSNPN, CDR2 SVGIG (reference sequence). V was pared by 2 bases and J by 0 bases, with 5 bases of the junction left unmatched. The CDR3 covers 15 residues. DNA of the CDR3: TGTGCCTGGAGTCCTGGACAGGGGATCTCCTACGAGCAGTACGTC. Its translation is CAWSPGQGISYEQYV.

This chain joins TRBV25-1 and TRBJ1-3; no firm D call. The germline CDR1 and CDR2 sequences are MGHDK and SYGVNS. The length of the CDR3 is 16 residues. Deletions cut 3 bases from V and 2 bases from J, with 14 bases between. CDR3 sequence reads: CASSDRFGPTGNTIYF. In nucleotides, the CDR3 is TGTGCCAGCAGTGATCGGTTCGGGCCAACTGGAAACACCATATATTTT.

The chain joins TRBV18 to TRBJ1-1; the D gene is possibly TRBD1 (6 bases). There are 12 residues in the CDR3. Germline lookup yields CDR1 KGHSH and CDR2 LQKENI. V lost 5 bases to trimming and J lost 8 bases, with 12 bases between them. The CDR3, as DNA: TGTGCCAGCTCAACTGTAACAGGGGAAGCTTTCTTT. Translated: CASSTVTGEAFF.

This sequence joins TRBV5-6 and TRBJ2-2; 7 bases align to TRBD1. There are 17 residues in the CDR3. The ends lost 4 bases at V and 4 bases at J; junction bases unmatched: 13. Germline CDR1 SGHDT, CDR2 YYEEEE. The CDR3 DNA follows: TGTGCCAGCAGCCGCCCCACAGGGGTCCCCAGCACCGGGGAGCTGTTTTTT. As protein: CASSRPTGVPSTGELFF. Complete variable domain (other parts from reference TRBV5-6 and TRBJ2-2): DAGVTQSPTHLIKTRGQQVTLRCSPKSGHDTVSWYQQALGQGPQFIFQYYEEEERQRGNFPDRFSGHQFPNYSSELNVNALLLGDSALYLCASSRPTGVPSTGELFFGEGSRLTVL.

This rearrangement joins TRBV3-1 (or the pseudogene TRBV3-2) to TRBJ1-1; D may be TRBD1 (6 bases). The V and J ends lost 0 bases and 5 bases respectively, with 13 bases between them. There are 15 residues in the CDR3. The germline CDR1 and CDR2 sequences are LGHDT and YNNKEL (reference sequence). Here the CDR3 reads CASSQDAGAGTEAFF. The CDR3 DNA reads TGTGCCAGCAGCCAAGATGCGGGGGCAGGAACTGAAGCTTTCTTT.

This sequence joins TRBV27 and TRBJ2-1; no firm D call. The germline CDR1 and CDR2 sequences are MNHEY and SMNVEV (reference sequence). The CDR3 spans 15 residues. V shed 3 bases and J shed 1 base, with 10 bases lying between them. CDR3 amino acids: CASSLKRDSYNEQFF. The CDR3 DNA is TGTGCCAGCAGTTTGAAACGAGATTCCTACAATGAGCAGTTCTTC.

This clone showed up just a few times. The genes are TRBV5-1 and TRBJ2-3, with TRBD2 matching over 7 bases. V dropped 0 bases and J dropped 0; count of bases not matched to a gene: 4. This CDR3 spans 16 amino acids. The V gene's germline CDR1 is SGHRS and CDR2 YFSETQ. CDR3 region: CASSLGGGGSTDTQYF. As DNA, the CDR3 is TGCGCCAGCAGCTTGGGGGGCGGGGGAAGCACAGATACGCAGTATTTT.